This T cell receptor (beta chain) was found in a study of Ad26.COV2.S vaccination and SARS-CoV-2 variants. Study conclusions and caveats: Reportedly, after vaccination the spike-specific CD8+ and CD4+ T cell responses displayed substantial breadth. Recipients of either vaccine or placebo displayed similar breadth of non-spike TCRs.

The CDR3 covers 18 residues. The germline gives CDR1 SGDLS, CDR2 YYNGEE. Trimming at V came to 3 bases and at J to 3 bases, leaving 15 bases not matched to a gene. Data came from immunoSEQ multiplex PCR; TCRdb stores just in-frame clones and leaves some out. The sample has about 180,000 clones, around 90% seen once. In the case of this clone: Its antigen is as yet unknown.

The chain employs TRBV9 and TRBJ2-7; TRBD2 agrees at 10 bases. This clonotype was obtained from a human donor who had recovered from COVID-19. Sequenced material: peripheral blood, taken after recovery from COVID-19. The CDR3 loop reads CASSESSEGLAGVYEQYF. The CDR3 DNA reads as TGTGCCAGCAGCGAAAGCTCCGAGGGGCTAGCGGGAGTCTACGAGCAGTACTTC.